This TCR beta chain was recovered during a study of patients and donors after allogeneic stem cell transplantation. Each CDR3 protein is one row after TCRdb ran MiXCR on the RT-PCR reads. This sample carries a few hundred thousand distinct CDR3 sequences, around two fifths of them seen once, and the ten largest clones take roughly 12%. Germline CDR1 reads MNHEY; CDR2 reads SMNVEV (reference sequence). J gave up 6 bases and V 5 bases, and 10 bases lay outside the gene matches. The CDR3 extends over 15 amino acids. This clonotype was counted between two and nine times. This chain connects TRBV27 to TRBJ2-7; 10 nucleotides match TRBD1. Sequenced input: blood, either unsorted or a sorted T cell fraction (not recorded which). This sequence was found in a human donor who was either an allogeneic HSCT recipient or a stem cell or donor lymphocyte infusion donor (not recorded which). It is not recorded whose cells these are; they may come from a transplant donor. CDR3 region: CASSNLDRGLGEQYF. The DNA for the CDR3 is TGTGCCAGCAGTAATCTGGACAGGGGGTTAGGCGAGCAGTACTTC.